A single T cell receptor (beta chain) is shown here with its context. The antigen remains unidentified. The data originate from a study of identical twins. cDNA molecules carried unique molecular identifiers, and template switching added a universal primer site. TCRdb reprocessed the 5' RACE reads via MiXCR and lists one record per CDR3 protein. The table shows 250,000 to 350,000 distinct CDR3 sequences, with less than 9.5% occurring only once. Healthy Caucasian donors formed the entire cohort. Notes on the study in general: The same donors were not followed; conclusions instead depended on cross-sectional statistical analysis. Insertion counts were lower in abundant cord blood beta clonotypes, a trend that memory repertoires did not show.

The CDR3 is made up of 18 amino acids. Germline V gives CDR1 DFQATT, CDR2 SNEGSKA (reference sequence). The germline V and J ends were trimmed by 0 bases and 0 bases, with 15 bases remaining between them. The sample was also reused in another study, on yellow fever vaccine responses in identical twins.

Input material: CD8+ T cells sorted from blood. The clonotype comes from a young woman in good health. The chain recombines TRBV20-1 with TRBJ1-6, with D unclear. As DNA, the CDR3 is TGCAGTGCTAGAGATGGGATTACAGCGAGCTCCTATAATTCACCCCTCCACTTT. It encodes CSARDGITASSYNSPLHF.